Listed below are T cell receptor beta chains from one sample, sequenced in a study of early T cells in non-severe SARS-CoV-2 infection. TCRdb recomputed calls from the 5' RACE reads with MiXCR, one row per CDR3 protein. The data hold tens of thousands of distinct CDR3 sequences, with roughly 9% observed a single time. Sequencing was performed on whole blood, taken at baseline. Receptors were obtained from an adult who was a healthcare worker with PCR-confirmed SARS-CoV-2 infection or an uninfected control (not recorded which). The CDR3 runs from the conserved cysteine through the conserved F or W. A D gene is named only where the DNA matches it firmly. Size is omitted from some rows. Given values are once, few, many or a class for expanded clones.

v_gene: TRBV6-5; d_gene: TRBD1; abundance: few; j_gene: TRBJ1-1; CDR3nt: TGTGCCAGCAGTTACTGGACAGGGACCAACACTGAAGCTTTCTTT; CDR3aa: CASSYWTGTNTEAFF
v_gene: TRBV25-1; d_gene: TRBD1; abundance: few; j_gene: TRBJ2-5; CDR3nt: TGTGCCAGCAGTGTCACGGGACAGGAGTTACAAGAGACCCAGTACTTC; CDR3aa: CASSVTGQELQETQYF
v_gene: TRBV27; d_gene: -; abundance: -; j_gene: TRBJ1-2; CDR3nt: TGTGCCAGCAGTTTAAAGGACCCAGGGGCGGGCTATGGCTACACCTTC; CDR3aa: CASSLKDPGAGYGYTF
v_gene: TRBV20-1; d_gene: -; abundance: -; j_gene: TRBJ2-2; CDR3nt: TGCAGTGCTCTCCGACCCGGGGAGCTGTTTTTT; CDR3aa: CSALRPGELFF
v_gene: TRBV12-3/TRBV12-4; d_gene: TRBD1; abundance: few; j_gene: TRBJ2-3; CDR3nt: TGTGCCAGCAGTTCGGGACAGGGAGTTGGAGATACGCAGTATTTT; CDR3aa: CASSSGQGVGDTQYF
v_gene: TRBV5-1; d_gene: -; abundance: many; j_gene: TRBJ2-6; CDR3nt: TGCGCCAGCAGCCCTCCCGGGGCCAACGTCCTGACTTTC; CDR3aa: CASSPPGANVLTF
v_gene: TRBV18; d_gene: TRBD1; abundance: few; j_gene: TRBJ1-1; CDR3nt: TGTGCCAGCTCACCAGCAGAGGGGGCGGTTGAAGCTTTCTTT; CDR3aa: CASSPAEGAVEAFF
v_gene: TRBV20-1; d_gene: -; abundance: -; j_gene: TRBJ2-1; CDR3nt: TGCAGTGCTAGCGAGCTCTCCTACAATGAGCAGTTCTTC; CDR3aa: CSASELSYNEQFF
v_gene: TRBV5-1; d_gene: -; abundance: few; j_gene: TRBJ1-1; CDR3nt: TGCGCCAGCAGCTTGTTGGCCAGGGCAGACACTGAAGCTTTCTTT; CDR3aa: CASSLLARADTEAFF
v_gene: TRBV4-2; d_gene: TRBD2; abundance: few; j_gene: TRBJ2-2; CDR3nt: TGTGCCAGCAGCCCGGGACTAGCGGATCCCTTGAACACCGGGGAGCTGTTTTTT; CDR3aa: CASSPGLADPLNTGELFF
v_gene: TRBV29-1; d_gene: -; abundance: -; j_gene: TRBJ1-6; CDR3nt: TGCAGCGTTGAAGCAGGGCCTAATTCACCCCTCCACTTT; CDR3aa: CSVEAGPNSPLHF
v_gene: TRBV12-3/TRBV12-4; d_gene: -; abundance: -; j_gene: TRBJ1-1; CDR3nt: TGTGCCAGCAGTGCCACAACAGGGTTTAGCACTGAAGCTTTCTTT; CDR3aa: CASSATTGFSTEAFF
v_gene: TRBV2; d_gene: -; abundance: -; j_gene: TRBJ2-3; CDR3nt: TGTGCCAGCAGTGAAGACGCGGATACGCAGTATTTT; CDR3aa: CASSEDADTQYF
v_gene: TRBV20-1; d_gene: TRBD2; abundance: -; j_gene: TRBJ2-3; CDR3nt: TGCAGTGCAGGGACTAGCGGGATTACGCAGTATTTT; CDR3aa: CSAGTSGITQYF
v_gene: TRBV5-1; d_gene: -; abundance: many; j_gene: TRBJ2-3; CDR3nt: TGCGCCAGCAGCTTATCCGCTGATTCAGATACGCAGTATTTT; CDR3aa: CASSLSADSDTQYF
v_gene: TRBV6-1; d_gene: TRBD1; abundance: -; j_gene: TRBJ1-2; CDR3nt: TGTGCCAGCAGGGCGGGACAGGGGAGAGACTATGGCTACACCTTC; CDR3aa: CASRAGQGRDYGYTF
v_gene: TRBV6-2/TRBV6-3; d_gene: -; abundance: -; j_gene: TRBJ2-1; CDR3nt: TGTGCCAGCAGACAACTCTCCTACAATGAGCAGTTCTTC; CDR3aa: CASRQLSYNEQFF
v_gene: TRBV7-9; d_gene: -; abundance: many; j_gene: TRBJ1-2; CDR3nt: TGTGCCAGCAGCGCTGACAATCTATTCAGTGGCTACACCTTC; CDR3aa: CASSADNLFSGYTF
v_gene: TRBV29-1; d_gene: -; abundance: -; j_gene: TRBJ1-4; CDR3nt: TGCAGCGTCGACGGGGGGGGCGAAAAACTGTTTTTT; CDR3aa: CSVDGGGEKLFF
v_gene: TRBV4-2; d_gene: TRBD2; abundance: few; j_gene: TRBJ2-5; CDR3nt: TGTGCCAGCAGCCGCGGGACTAGCGGCAGGGGGCAAGAGACCCAGTACTTC; CDR3aa: CASSRGTSGRGQETQYF
v_gene: TRBV2; d_gene: -; abundance: many; j_gene: TRBJ2-2; CDR3nt: TGTGCCTGCTCGGGACTTCCGAACGGGGAGCTGTTTTTT; CDR3aa: CACSGLPNGELFF
v_gene: TRBV7-9; d_gene: -; abundance: -; j_gene: TRBJ2-2; CDR3nt: TGTGTCAGCAGCTTAAGGCAGAAAAGGAACACCGGGGAGCTGTTTTTT; CDR3aa: CVSSLRQKRNTGELFF
v_gene: TRBV25-1; d_gene: -; abundance: once; j_gene: TRBJ2-5; CDR3nt: TGTGCCAGCAGTTTTACGACAGGAGGGGGAGAGACCCAGTACTTC; CDR3aa: CASSFTTGGGETQYF
v_gene: TRBV6-5; d_gene: -; abundance: -; j_gene: TRBJ1-2; CDR3nt: TGTGCCAGCAGTTACACCGCCGGGACAATCTTC; CDR3aa: CASSYTAGTIF
v_gene: TRBV6-4; d_gene: TRBD2; abundance: -; j_gene: TRBJ2-3; CDR3nt: TGTGCCAGCAGTGACTCGAGAGCGGGAGGGCCGACAGATACGCAGTATTTT; CDR3aa: CASSDSRAGGPTDTQYF
v_gene: TRBV4-1; d_gene: -; abundance: many; j_gene: TRBJ1-1; CDR3nt: TGCGCCAGCAGCCAATTCTCGGTTCCCGTGCAGGGAGGAAACACTGAAGCTTTCTTT; CDR3aa: CASSQFSVPVQGGNTEAFF
v_gene: TRBV7-2; d_gene: TRBD1; abundance: -; j_gene: TRBJ2-7; CDR3nt: TGTGCCAGCAGCTCGTCCGCAGGGGGCGAGCAGTACTTC; CDR3aa: CASSSSAGGEQYF
v_gene: TRBV20-1; d_gene: TRBD2; abundance: few; j_gene: TRBJ2-1; CDR3nt: TGCAGTGCTCGGACTAGCGGGAACAATGAGCAGTTCTTC; CDR3aa: CSARTSGNNEQFF
v_gene: TRBV5-4; d_gene: TRBD2; abundance: -; j_gene: TRBJ2-1; CDR3nt: TGTGCCAGCAGCCTGACTAGCAACAATGAGCAGTTCTTC; CDR3aa: CASSLTSNNEQFF
v_gene: TRBV4-2; d_gene: -; abundance: -; j_gene: TRBJ2-4; CDR3nt: TGTGCCAGCAGCCAAGGCCATCGGGGAGGCATTCAGTACTTC; CDR3aa: CASSQGHRGGIQYF
v_gene: TRBV7-2; d_gene: TRBD1; abundance: many; j_gene: TRBJ2-1; CDR3nt: TGTGCCAGCAGCTGGGGACAGGGTACCCACAATGAGCAGTTCTTC; CDR3aa: CASSWGQGTHNEQFF
v_gene: TRBV3-1; d_gene: -; abundance: -; j_gene: TRBJ1-1; CDR3nt: TGTGCCAGCAGCCAAGCCAGAAACACTGAAGCTTTCTTT; CDR3aa: CASSQARNTEAFF
v_gene: TRBV7-8; d_gene: -; abundance: few; j_gene: TRBJ1-1; CDR3nt: TGTGCCAGCAGACGTGGGACGGTGGGGGGCACTGAAGCTTTCTTT; CDR3aa: CASRRGTVGGTEAFF
v_gene: TRBV6-4; d_gene: -; abundance: many; j_gene: TRBJ2-1; CDR3nt: TGTGCCAGCAGTGACTATCTCTACAATGAGCAGTTCTTC; CDR3aa: CASSDYLYNEQFF
v_gene: TRBV12-3/TRBV12-4; d_gene: TRBD1; abundance: few; j_gene: TRBJ2-5; CDR3nt: TGTGCCAGCACCTCCGGGTTGGGGACAGGGGGCCAAGAGACCCAGTACTTC; CDR3aa: CASTSGLGTGGQETQYF
v_gene: TRBV6-2/TRBV6-3; d_gene: -; abundance: few; j_gene: TRBJ2-3; CDR3nt: TGTGCCAGCAGTTACGCCGGGACTTCGAGCACGGATACGCAGTATTTT; CDR3aa: CASSYAGTSSTDTQYF
v_gene: TRBV4-3; d_gene: TRBD1; abundance: -; j_gene: TRBJ1-4; CDR3nt: TGCGCCAGCAGCCAGACAGGGTCGGAAAAACTGTTTTTT; CDR3aa: CASSQTGSEKLFF
v_gene: TRBV6-1; d_gene: TRBD1; abundance: -; j_gene: TRBJ2-1; CDR3nt: TGTGCCAGCAGTTACCGGGACAGGGCTTACAATGAGCAGTTCTTC; CDR3aa: CASSYRDRAYNEQFF
v_gene: TRBV7-6; d_gene: TRBD2; abundance: -; j_gene: TRBJ2-1; CDR3nt: TGTGCCAGCAAGCCTAGCGGGATGTGGGGAGAGCAGTTCTTC; CDR3aa: CASKPSGMWGEQFF
v_gene: TRBV12-3/TRBV12-4; d_gene: TRBD2; abundance: many; j_gene: TRBJ2-7; CDR3nt: TGTGCCAGCAGTCTGTACGCGTCGACTAGCGGGAGAGGGTACTTC; CDR3aa: CASSLYASTSGRGYF
v_gene: TRBV7-2; d_gene: -; abundance: -; j_gene: TRBJ2-1; CDR3nt: TGTGCCAGCAGCTTGTCCGGCCGGTCTTACAATGAGCAGTTCTTC; CDR3aa: CASSLSGRSYNEQFF
v_gene: TRBV7-2; d_gene: TRBD1; abundance: -; j_gene: TRBJ1-2; CDR3nt: TGTGCCAGCAGCCAGGGACAGGGGCCTCATGGCTACACCTTC; CDR3aa: CASSQGQGPHGYTF
v_gene: TRBV11-2; d_gene: -; abundance: -; j_gene: TRBJ2-7; CDR3nt: TGTGCCAGCAGCACCCTTTACGAGCAGTACTTC; CDR3aa: CASSTLYEQYF
v_gene: TRBV20-1; d_gene: TRBD1; abundance: -; j_gene: TRBJ1-2; CDR3nt: TGCAGTGCCGCCGGGACAGGGTATCTTGGCTACACCTTC; CDR3aa: CSAAGTGYLGYTF
v_gene: TRBV29-1; d_gene: -; abundance: many; j_gene: TRBJ2-1; CDR3nt: -; CDR3aa: CSVGPGGNEQFF
v_gene: TRBV20-1; d_gene: TRBD1; abundance: few; j_gene: TRBJ2-3; CDR3nt: TGCAGTGCTAGAGATGGCAGGGGGCGCGCAGATACGCAGTATTTT; CDR3aa: CSARDGRGRADTQYF
v_gene: TRBV5-4; d_gene: -; abundance: -; j_gene: TRBJ1-2; CDR3nt: TGTGCCAGCAGCTTGCTGACAGGCTATGGCTACACCTTC; CDR3aa: CASSLLTGYGYTF
v_gene: TRBV10-2; d_gene: TRBD2; abundance: once; j_gene: TRBJ2-7; CDR3nt: TGCGCCAGCAGGGCCCCGGGGGGGCCAACGTACGAGCAGTACTTC; CDR3aa: CASRAPGGPTYEQYF
v_gene: TRBV13; d_gene: -; abundance: few; j_gene: TRBJ2-5; CDR3nt: TGTGCCAGCAGCTTCGGTAGGAACCAAGAGACCCAGTACTTC; CDR3aa: CASSFGRNQETQYF
v_gene: TRBV20-1; d_gene: -; abundance: -; j_gene: TRBJ1-2; CDR3nt: TGCAGTGCTAGGGTCCCCGATAAAAACTATGGCTACACCTTC; CDR3aa: CSARVPDKNYGYTF
v_gene: TRBV5-1; d_gene: -; abundance: -; j_gene: TRBJ1-2; CDR3nt: TGCGCCAGCAGCTTGTTTCAGGTCGGGAATGGTTACACCTTC; CDR3aa: CASSLFQVGNGYTF
v_gene: TRBV3-1; d_gene: -; abundance: many; j_gene: TRBJ1-4; CDR3nt: TGTGCCAGCAGCCCCGGACACGGACAGGAAAAACTGTTTTTT; CDR3aa: CASSPGHGQEKLFF
v_gene: TRBV7-8; d_gene: -; abundance: -; j_gene: TRBJ2-6; CDR3nt: TGTGCCAGCAGCCATACAGGGATCGGGGCCAACGTCCTGACTTTC; CDR3aa: CASSHTGIGANVLTF
v_gene: TRBV12-3/TRBV12-4; d_gene: TRBD2; abundance: many; j_gene: TRBJ2-5; CDR3nt: TGTGCCAGCAGTTTGGCTGGGCGGGAGAGGACCCAGTACTTC; CDR3aa: CASSLAGRERTQYF
v_gene: TRBV7-6; d_gene: -; abundance: many; j_gene: TRBJ1-1; CDR3nt: TGTGCCAGCAGCTCCGCTTTGAACACTGAAGCTTTCTTT; CDR3aa: CASSSALNTEAFF
v_gene: TRBV12-3/TRBV12-4; d_gene: TRBD1; abundance: many; j_gene: TRBJ1-1; CDR3nt: TGTGCCAGCACAATCCAGGGGGCTTTAGCTGAAGCTTTCTTT; CDR3aa: CASTIQGALAEAFF
v_gene: TRBV20-1; d_gene: -; abundance: -; j_gene: TRBJ1-5; CDR3nt: TGCAGTGCTAGAGATGGAGCGATATGGGGCAATCAGCCCCAGCATTTT; CDR3aa: CSARDGAIWGNQPQHF
v_gene: TRBV5-4; d_gene: -; abundance: -; j_gene: TRBJ2-1; CDR3nt: TGTGCCAGCAGCTTAGATCAGAGCTCCTACAATGAGCAGTTCTTC; CDR3aa: CASSLDQSSYNEQFF
v_gene: TRBV5-1; d_gene: TRBD2; abundance: many; j_gene: TRBJ2-6; CDR3nt: TGCGCCAGCAGCTGGACTAGCGGGAGGGCCGGTGGGGCCAACGTCCTGACTTTC; CDR3aa: CASSWTSGRAGGANVLTF